One and the same sample provided the 20 T cell receptor beta chains below, sequenced in a study of T cell responses to AZD1222 COVID-19 vaccine. The assay was immunoSEQ multiplex PCR, and TCRdb's table has in-frame clones only and misses some. The sample carries around 110,000 clones, around 85% recorded once. Specimen: peripheral blood, collected on day 0 of MenACWY control vaccination. These receptors originate from an adult in good health.

The chain links TRBV27 to TRBJ1-2, with 7 bases matching TRBD1. V lost 2 bases to trimming and J lost 2 bases; unmatched junction nucleotides: 2. CDR1 MNHEY and CDR2 SMNVEV come from the germline V gene (reference sequence). The CDR3 contains 14 residues. In DNA, the CDR3 is TGTGCCAGCAGTTTAACAGGGGCGAACTATGGCTACACCTTC. Protein sequence: CASSLTGANYGYTF.

The V and J genes are TRBV2 and TRBJ1-6; no clear D gene. V was shortened by 1 base and J by 7 bases, with 8 bases between the two germline ends. There are 14 residues in the CDR3. CDR1 and CDR2 (germline): SNHLY, FYNNEI. Written as DNA, the CDR3 is TGTGCCAGCAGTGAAGTGCAAACAAATTCACCCCTCCACTTT. Protein: CASSEVQTNSPLHF.

The V call is TRBV11-3, the J call TRBJ2-5; TRBD1 might be the D (6 bases). This CDR3 has 16 amino acids. In germline, CDR1 is SGHNT, CDR2 YENEEA. V lost 1 base, J lost 7 bases, and 19 bases lay in between. CDR3 loop: CASSLVPDSSFVTQYF. The CDR3 DNA reads as TGTGCCAGCAGCTTAGTACCGGACAGCTCGTTCGTGACCCAGTACTTC.

The chain employs TRBV29-1 and TRBJ1-2; tentative D call: TRBD1 (5 bases). The germline gives CDR1 SQVTM, CDR2 ANQGSEA. The CDR3 covers 12 residues. V was cut by 7 bases and J by 7 bases, with 16 bases left in between. CDR3 nucleotides: TGCAGCGCGGGAGGAGCTGGGGGTGGCTACACCTTC. This codes for CSAGGAGGGYTF.

The chain joins TRBV18 to TRBJ2-3, with D possibly called TRBD1 or TRBD2 (5 bases each). Germline values: CDR1 KGHSH, CDR2 LQKENI. V lost 3 bases and J 0 bases, leaving 13 bases between the germline ends. This CDR3 region has 16 residues. CDR3 loop: CASSPSGTRSTDTQYF. CDR3 DNA sequence: TGTGCCAGCTCACCTTCAGGGACCCGGAGCACAGATACGCAGTATTTT.

The chain employs TRBV7-2 and TRBJ2-3; perhaps D is TRBD1 or TRBD2 (5 bases each). The length of the CDR3 is 14 residues. Germline assignment: CDR1 SGHTA and CDR2 FQGNSA. Trimming took 4 bases from V and 0 from J, leaving 8 bases between them. The CDR3: CASSWGSSTDTQYF. CDR3 DNA: TGTGCCAGCAGCTGGGGGTCTAGCACAGATACGCAGTATTTT.

This chain connects TRBV2 to TRBJ2-1, with TRBD1 matching over 7 bases. V was pared by 6 bases and J by 6 bases, with 8 bases of the junction left unmatched. This CDR3 has 14 residues. Germline assignment: CDR1 SNHLY and CDR2 FYNNEI. CDR3 sequence (DNA): TGTGCCAGCAGCCTTACCAGACAGGGCAATGAGCAGTTCTTC. This codes for CASSLTRQGNEQFF.

The chain employs TRBV5-1 and TRBJ1-3, with D possibly TRBD1 on 5 matching bases. Germline V gene lookup returns CDR1 SGHRS and CDR2 YFSETQ. The CDR3 is made up of 14 amino acids. The V end lost 0 bases, the J end lost 7 bases, and 11 bases lay between the germline ends. In DNA form, the CDR3 reads TGCGCCAGCAGCTTGGGGGACGGGGAGAACACCATATATTTT. This gives the protein CASSLGDGENTIYF.

The rearrangement joins TRBV29-1 to TRBJ1-1, with no clear D. The germline V gene encodes CDR1 SQVTM and CDR2 ANQGSEA. The germline V and J ends were trimmed by 7 bases and 2 bases, with 8 bases remaining between them. The CDR3 length is 11 residues. CDR3 amino acids: CSALVNTEAFF. The CDR3 nucleotides read TGCAGCGCCCTGGTCAACACTGAAGCTTTCTTT.

The chain uses TRBV5-8 and TRBJ2-7, with no clear D. V lost 4 bases, J lost 0 bases, and 11 bases lay in between. CDR1 and CDR2 from the germline V gene are SGHTS and YDEGEE. The CDR3 contains 14 residues. CDR3 amino acids: CASSLGGVSYEQYF. CDR3 sequence (DNA): TGTGCCAGCAGCCTCGGTGGGGTCTCCTACGAGCAGTACTTC.

V and J are TRBV6-1 and TRBJ1-2; the D gene is possibly TRBD1 (5 bases). This CDR3 is 15 amino acids long. Germline V gives CDR1 MNHNS, CDR2 SASEGT. The ends were cut back, 0 bases at V and 4 bases at J, with 12 bases in the middle. CDR3 bases: TGTGCCAGCAGTGAAGCCGGGGGGGTTGGCTATGGCTACACCTTC. As protein: CASSEAGGVGYGYTF.

The gene calls are TRBV18 and TRBJ2-7; D tentatively fits TRBD1 or TRBD2 (5 bases each). V dropped 6 bases and J dropped 0 bases, with 12 bases sitting between them. CDR1 and CDR2 (germline): KGHSH, LQKENI. This CDR3 has 14 amino acids. The CDR3: CASSPAGSSYEQYF. DNA of the CDR3: TGTGCCAGCTCCCCCGCAGGGAGCTCCTACGAGCAGTACTTC.

This rearrangement joins TRBV2 to TRBJ2-1, with D hard to call. The length of the CDR3 is 15 residues. From germline, CDR1 is SNHLY and CDR2 FYNNEI. The V and J ends lost 0 bases and 8 bases respectively, with 14 bases between them. DNA for the CDR3: TGTGCCAGCAGTGAAGCGCAGGCAGTTCGCGATGAGCAGTTCTTC. It specifies CASSEAQAVRDEQFF.

In nucleotides, the CDR3 is TGTGCCAGCAGCTGGGGGGACAGACTCGTCGGTGGCTACACCTTC. This translates into CASSWGDRLVGGYTF. This sequence joins TRBV6-2 or TRBV6-3 and TRBJ1-2; TRBD1 matches 7 bases. The length of the CDR3 is 15 residues. Unmatched junction bases numbered 14, after V lost 6 bases and J lost 7 bases. Germline CDR1 reads MNHEY; CDR2 reads SVGEGT.

The V call is TRBV5-1, the J call TRBJ1-4, with D possibly TRBD1 on 6 matching bases. CDR1 SGHRS and CDR2 YFSETQ come from the germline V gene. The CDR3 sequence is 14 residues long. Trimming took off 0 bases at V and 6 bases at J, with 9 bases between the two ends. CDR3 in amino acids: CASSLAGGYEKLFF. The CDR3 DNA reads as TGCGCCAGCAGCTTGGCCGGGGGCTATGAAAAACTGTTTTTT. Complete variable domain (other parts from reference TRBV5-1 and TRBJ1-4): KAGVTQTPRYLIKTRGQQVTLSCSPISGHRSVSWYQQTPGQGLQFLFEYFSETQRNKGNFPGRFSGRQFSNSRSEMNVSTLELGDSALYLCASSLAGGYEKLFFGSGTQLSVL.

CDR3 protein: CASSLLVTGDKINEKLFF. CDR3 sequence (DNA): TGTGCCAGCAGCTTATTGGTCACCGGGGACAAGATAAATGAAAAACTGTTTTTT. The chain uses TRBV7-9 and TRBJ1-4; TRBD1 is a possible D gene (6 bases). V was cut by 2 bases and J by 5 bases, with 21 bases left in between. This CDR3 contains 18 residues. Germline CDR1 is SEHNR and CDR2 is FQNEAQ (reference sequence).

This rearrangement joins TRBV28 to TRBJ2-4; 9 positions match TRBD1. The germline V gene has CDR1 MDHEN and CDR2 SYDVKM. The CDR3 length is 15 residues. The V and J ends lost 10 bases and 6 bases, in that order; junction bases with no gene match: 13. The CDR3 DNA reads TGTGCCACGACTCGGGGGACAGGGAGAGGAAACATTCAGTACTTC. It translates to CATTRGTGRGNIQYF.

The sample holds a few counts of this clone. The V and J genes are TRBV4-2 and TRBJ1-2; D gene unclear. The CDR3 consists of 12 residues. The germline V and J ends were trimmed by 1 base and 3 bases, with 3 bases remaining between them. Germline V lookup: CDR1 LGHNA, CDR2 YNFKEQ. The CDR3 DNA reads TGTGCCAGCAGCCAAGGAGACTATGGCTACACCTTC. Translated, it gives CASSQGDYGYTF.

The gene calls are TRBV2 and TRBJ1-5, with D unresolved. Trimming removed 2 bases from V and 2 bases from J, with 10 bases in between. Germline V CDR1 and CDR2: SNHLY, FYNNEI. CDR3 length: 15 amino acids. The CDR3 is CASSETRQGNQPQHF. CDR3 coding DNA: TGTGCCAGCAGTGAAACGCGGCAGGGCAATCAGCCCCAGCATTTT.

The chain joins TRBV10-3 to TRBJ2-1; 11 positions agree with TRBD2. The germline CDR1 and CDR2 sequences are ENHRY and SYGVKD. After removal of 4 bases from V and 5 bases from J, the junction contained 7 bases not matched to a gene. The CDR3 is made up of 16 amino acids. CDR3 region: CAISGLAGGPNNEQFF. CDR3 coding DNA: TGTGCCATCAGTGGGCTAGCGGGGGGTCCGAACAATGAGCAGTTCTTC.